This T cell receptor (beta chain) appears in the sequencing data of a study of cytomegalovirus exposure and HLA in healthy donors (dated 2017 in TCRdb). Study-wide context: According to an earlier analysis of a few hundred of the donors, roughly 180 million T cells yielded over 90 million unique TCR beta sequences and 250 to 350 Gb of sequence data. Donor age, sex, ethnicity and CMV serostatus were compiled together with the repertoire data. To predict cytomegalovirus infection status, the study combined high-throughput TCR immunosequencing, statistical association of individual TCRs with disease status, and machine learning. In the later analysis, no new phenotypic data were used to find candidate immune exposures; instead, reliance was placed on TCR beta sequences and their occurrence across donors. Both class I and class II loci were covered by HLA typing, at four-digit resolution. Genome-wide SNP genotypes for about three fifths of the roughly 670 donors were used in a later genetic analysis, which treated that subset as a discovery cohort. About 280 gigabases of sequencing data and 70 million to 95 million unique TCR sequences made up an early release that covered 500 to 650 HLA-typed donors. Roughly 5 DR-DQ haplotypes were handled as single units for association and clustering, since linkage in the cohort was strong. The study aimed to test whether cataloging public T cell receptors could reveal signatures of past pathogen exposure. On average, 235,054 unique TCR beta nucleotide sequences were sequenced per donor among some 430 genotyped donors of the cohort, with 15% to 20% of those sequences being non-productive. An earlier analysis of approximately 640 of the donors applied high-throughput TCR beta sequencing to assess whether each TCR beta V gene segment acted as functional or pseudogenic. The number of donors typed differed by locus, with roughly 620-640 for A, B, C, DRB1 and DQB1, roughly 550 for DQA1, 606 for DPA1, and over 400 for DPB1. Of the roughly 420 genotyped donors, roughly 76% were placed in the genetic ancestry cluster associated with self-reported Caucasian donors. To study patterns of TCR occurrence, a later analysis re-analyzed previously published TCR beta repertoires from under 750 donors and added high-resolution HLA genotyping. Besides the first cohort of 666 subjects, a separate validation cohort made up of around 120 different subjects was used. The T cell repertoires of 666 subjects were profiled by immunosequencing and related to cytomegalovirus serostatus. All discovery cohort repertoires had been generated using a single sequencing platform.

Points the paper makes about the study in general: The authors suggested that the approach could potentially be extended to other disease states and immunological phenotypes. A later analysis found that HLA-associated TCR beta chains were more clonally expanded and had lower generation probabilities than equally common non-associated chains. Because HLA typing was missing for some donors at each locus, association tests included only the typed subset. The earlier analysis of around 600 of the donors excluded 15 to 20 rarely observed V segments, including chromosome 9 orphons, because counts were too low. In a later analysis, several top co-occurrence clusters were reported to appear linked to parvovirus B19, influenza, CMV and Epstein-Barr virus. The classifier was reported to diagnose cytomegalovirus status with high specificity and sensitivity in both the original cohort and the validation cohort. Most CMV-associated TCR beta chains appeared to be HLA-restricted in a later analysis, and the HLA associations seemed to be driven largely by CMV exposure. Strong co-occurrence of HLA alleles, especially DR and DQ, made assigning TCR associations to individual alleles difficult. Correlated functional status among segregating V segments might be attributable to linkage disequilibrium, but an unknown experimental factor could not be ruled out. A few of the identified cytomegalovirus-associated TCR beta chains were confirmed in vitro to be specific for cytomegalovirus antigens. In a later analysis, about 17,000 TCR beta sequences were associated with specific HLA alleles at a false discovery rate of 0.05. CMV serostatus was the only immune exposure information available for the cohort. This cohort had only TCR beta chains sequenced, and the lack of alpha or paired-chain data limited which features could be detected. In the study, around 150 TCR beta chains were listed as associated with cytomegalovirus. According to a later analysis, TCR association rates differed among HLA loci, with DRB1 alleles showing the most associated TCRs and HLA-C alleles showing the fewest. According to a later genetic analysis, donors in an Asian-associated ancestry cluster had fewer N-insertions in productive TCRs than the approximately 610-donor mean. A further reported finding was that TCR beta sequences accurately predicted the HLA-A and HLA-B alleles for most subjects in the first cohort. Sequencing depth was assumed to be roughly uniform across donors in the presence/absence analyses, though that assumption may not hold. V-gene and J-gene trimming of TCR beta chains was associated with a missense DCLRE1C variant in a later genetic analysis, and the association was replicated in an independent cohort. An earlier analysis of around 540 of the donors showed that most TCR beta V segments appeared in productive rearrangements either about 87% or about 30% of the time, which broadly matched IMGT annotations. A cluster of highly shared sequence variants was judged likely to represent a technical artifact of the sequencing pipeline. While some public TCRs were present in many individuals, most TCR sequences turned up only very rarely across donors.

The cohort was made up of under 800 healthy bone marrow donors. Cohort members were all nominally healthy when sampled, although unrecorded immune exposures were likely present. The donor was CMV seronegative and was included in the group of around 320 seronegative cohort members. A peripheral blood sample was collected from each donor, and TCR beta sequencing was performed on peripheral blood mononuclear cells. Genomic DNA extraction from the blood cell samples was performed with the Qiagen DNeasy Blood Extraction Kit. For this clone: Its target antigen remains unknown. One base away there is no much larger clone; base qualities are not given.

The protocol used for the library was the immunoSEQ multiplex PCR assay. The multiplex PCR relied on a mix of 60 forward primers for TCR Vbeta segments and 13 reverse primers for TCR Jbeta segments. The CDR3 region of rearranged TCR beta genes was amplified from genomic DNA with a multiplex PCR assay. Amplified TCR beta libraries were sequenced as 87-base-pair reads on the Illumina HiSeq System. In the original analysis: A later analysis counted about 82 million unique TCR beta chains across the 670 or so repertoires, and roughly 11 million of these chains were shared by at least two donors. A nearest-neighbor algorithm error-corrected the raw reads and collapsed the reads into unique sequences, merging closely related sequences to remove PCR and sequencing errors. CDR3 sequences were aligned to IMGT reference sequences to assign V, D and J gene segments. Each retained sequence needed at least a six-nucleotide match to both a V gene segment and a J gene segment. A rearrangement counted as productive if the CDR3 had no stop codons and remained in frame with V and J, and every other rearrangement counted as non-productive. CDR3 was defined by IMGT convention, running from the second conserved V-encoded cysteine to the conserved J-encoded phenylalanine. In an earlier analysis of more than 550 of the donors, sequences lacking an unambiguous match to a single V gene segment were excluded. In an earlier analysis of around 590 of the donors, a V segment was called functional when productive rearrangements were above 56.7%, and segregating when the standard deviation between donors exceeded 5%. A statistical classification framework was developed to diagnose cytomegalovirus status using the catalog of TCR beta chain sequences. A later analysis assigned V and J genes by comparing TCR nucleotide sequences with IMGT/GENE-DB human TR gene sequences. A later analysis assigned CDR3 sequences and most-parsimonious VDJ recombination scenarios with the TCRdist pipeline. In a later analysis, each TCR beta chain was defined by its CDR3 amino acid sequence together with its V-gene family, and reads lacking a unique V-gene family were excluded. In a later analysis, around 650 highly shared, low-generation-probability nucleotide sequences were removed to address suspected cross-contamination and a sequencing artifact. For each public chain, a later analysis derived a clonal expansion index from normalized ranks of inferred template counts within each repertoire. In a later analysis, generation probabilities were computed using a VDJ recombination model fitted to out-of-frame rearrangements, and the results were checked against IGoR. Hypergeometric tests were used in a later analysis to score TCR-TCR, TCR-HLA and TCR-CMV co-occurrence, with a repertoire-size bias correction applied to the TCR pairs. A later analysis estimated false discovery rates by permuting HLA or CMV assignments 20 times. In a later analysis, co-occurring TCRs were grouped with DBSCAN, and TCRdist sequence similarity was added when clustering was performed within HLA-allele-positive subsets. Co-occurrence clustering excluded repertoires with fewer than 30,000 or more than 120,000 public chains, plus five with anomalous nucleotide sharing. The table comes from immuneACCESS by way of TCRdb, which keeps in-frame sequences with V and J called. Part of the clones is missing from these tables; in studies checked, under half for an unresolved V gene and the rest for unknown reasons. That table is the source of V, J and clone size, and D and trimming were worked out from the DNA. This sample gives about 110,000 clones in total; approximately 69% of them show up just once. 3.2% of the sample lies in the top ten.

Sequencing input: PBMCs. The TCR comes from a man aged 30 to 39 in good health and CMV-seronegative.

The CDR3 reads CASSPAFFSGITGELFF. Read as DNA, the sequence is TGTGCCAGCAGCCCGGCATTTTTTTCCGGGATCACCGGGGAGCTGTTTTTT. This chain is built from TRBV12-1 and TRBJ2-2; TRBD2, the table's D call, was not compared with the DNA. TRBV12-1 represents a pseudogene. The CDR3 contains 17 residues, cysteine and phenylalanine counted. The kept DNA is CDR3 alone, 51 bases in frame from the first base.